The present T cell receptor (beta chain) was sequenced within a study of T cell changes during pregnancy in multiple sclerosis. The CDR3 spans 15 residues. Germline V CDR1 and CDR2: SSHAT, FNYEAQ (reference sequence). J gave up 0 bases and V 3 bases, and 4 bases lay outside the gene matches. Libraries were prepared by immunoSEQ multiplex PCR; TCRdb keeps only in-frame clonotypes and omits some of them. This table holds around 34,000 clones, about nine tenths found once. The sequence derives from a female donor with multiple sclerosis, enrolled in a pregnancy study. The chain links TRBV7-7 to TRBJ2-7; 8 bases are shared with TRBD1. Sample: CD8+ T cells from peripheral blood mononuclear cells, taken before pregnancy. The CDR3 DNA follows: TGTGCCAGCAGCTTCCGACAGGGGAGCTCCTACGAGCAGTACTTC. This translates into CASSFRQGSSYEQYF. The full variable domain, completed using reference TRBV7-7 and TRBJ2-7, is GAGVSQSPRYKVTKRGQDVTLRCDPISSHATLYWYQQALGQGPEFLTYFNYEAQPDKSGLPSDRFSAERPEGSISTLTIQRTEQRDSAMYRCASSFRQGSSYEQYFGPGTRLTVT.